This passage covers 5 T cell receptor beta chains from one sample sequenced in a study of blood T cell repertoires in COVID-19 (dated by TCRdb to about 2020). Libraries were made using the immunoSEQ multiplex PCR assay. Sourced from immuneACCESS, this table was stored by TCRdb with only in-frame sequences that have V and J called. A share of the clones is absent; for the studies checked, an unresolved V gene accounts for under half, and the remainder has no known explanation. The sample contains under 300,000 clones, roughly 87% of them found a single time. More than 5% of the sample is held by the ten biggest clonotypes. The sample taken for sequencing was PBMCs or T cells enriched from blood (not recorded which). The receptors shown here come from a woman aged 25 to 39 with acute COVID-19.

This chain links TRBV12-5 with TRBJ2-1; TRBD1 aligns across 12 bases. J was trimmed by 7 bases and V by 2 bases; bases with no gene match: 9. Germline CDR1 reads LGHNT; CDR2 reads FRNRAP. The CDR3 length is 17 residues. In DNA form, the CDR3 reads TGTGCTAGTGGTTTGAAAATCGGGACAGGGGGCCGGAATGAGCAGTTCTTC. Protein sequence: CASGLKIGTGGRNEQFF. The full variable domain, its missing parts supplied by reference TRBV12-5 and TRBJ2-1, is DARVTQTPRHKVTEMGQEVTMRCQPILGHNTVFWYRQTMMQGLELLAYFRNRAPLDDSGMPKDRFSAEMPDATLATLKIQPSEPRDSAVYFCASGLKIGTGGRNEQFFGPGTRLTVL.

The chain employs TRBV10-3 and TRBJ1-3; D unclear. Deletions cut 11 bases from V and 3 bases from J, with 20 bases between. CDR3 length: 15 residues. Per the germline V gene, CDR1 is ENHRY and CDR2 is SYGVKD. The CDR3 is CASDPGGWDGNTIYF. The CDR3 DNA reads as TGTGCCTCCGACCCCGGAGGTTGGGATGGAAACACCATATATTTT.

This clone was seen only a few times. In DNA form, the CDR3 reads TGTGCCAGCAGTTTCGATTTTGCGGGAGGCGCCTACAATGAGCAGTTCTTC. Translation: CASSFDFAGGAYNEQFF. The chain is built from TRBV28 and TRBJ2-1; 8 nucleotides match TRBD2. V trimming: 3 bases; J trimming: 2 bases; junction bases outside the gene matches: 9. In germline, CDR1 is MDHEN, CDR2 SYDVKM. The CDR3 sequence is 17 residues long.

CDR3 loop: CASSPKGTSGGTDTQYF. CDR3 in DNA: TGTGCCAGCTCACCAAAGGGGACTAGCGGGGGCACAGATACGCAGTATTTT. The rearrangement joins TRBV18 to TRBJ2-3, with TRBD2 matching over 13 bases. CDR3 length: 17 amino acids. The J segment lost 1 base and the V segment lost 2 bases, leaving 3 bases of the junction unmatched. The V gene's germline CDR1 is KGHSH and CDR2 LQKENI.

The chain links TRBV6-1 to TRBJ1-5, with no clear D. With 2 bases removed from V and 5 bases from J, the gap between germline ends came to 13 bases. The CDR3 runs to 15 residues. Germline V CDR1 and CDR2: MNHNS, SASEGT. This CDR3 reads CASSEQSGFYQPQHF. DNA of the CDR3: TGTGCCAGCAGTGAACAAAGCGGATTTTATCAGCCCCAGCATTTT.